This T cell receptor beta chain was captured in a study of blood T cells in healthy people across ages. Study-wide results and caveats: A roughly linear fall in TCR beta diversity per million T cells was seen with increasing age.

With respect to this clonotype: Its antigen is still unknown.

A second PCR, run for about 6 to 12 cycles, used a sample-barcoded 5' primer plus a J-beta primer mix. Every individual sample yielded 2.5 million or more paired-end reads (each containing CDR3). TCRdb used MiXCR to reprocess the 5' RACE reads, holding one entry per CDR3 protein. The sample has roughly 1.5 million distinct CDR3 sequences; less than 45% are singletons. Per sample, at least 6 micrograms of total RNA were extracted. The germline V gene encodes CDR1 LNHDA and CDR2 SQIVND (reference sequence). The CDR3 sequence is 13 residues long. V lost 1 base, J lost 7 bases, and 8 bases lay in between.

The chain is built from TRBV19 and TRBJ1-5, with D possibly being TRBD1 (5 bases). Sequenced input: blood. The sequence derives from a woman aged 18-29 years in good health. The CDR3 sequence: CASSIGGSQPQHF. CDR3 coding DNA: TGTGCCAGTAGTATAGGGGGGTCACAGCCCCAGCATTTT.